This T cell receptor beta chain appears in the sequencing data of a study of T cell repertoires in cytomegalovirus infection. Study in general: Based on public TCR beta signatures, there were indications of CMV infection and of a matching HLA type. Findings and caveats of the study: Clonotypes of TCR beta that were HLA-C-restricted and CMV-specific dominated the ex vivo response. Totalled public TCR beta family frequency picked out people who carried CMV plus the relevant HLA.

This CDR3 region has 19 residues. The ends were cut back, 7 bases at V and 2 bases at J, with 24 bases in the middle. Germline-derived CDR1 and CDR2 are SNHLY and FYNNEI. A single record per CDR3 protein comes from TCRdb applying MiXCR to the reads. The sample lists hundreds of thousands of distinct CDR3 sequences, more than 20% occurring once. Concerning this clonotype: Its antigen remains unidentified.

The sequencing sample was made of CD8+ T cells from PBMCs. This clonotype was obtained from a human donor in good health (CMV status not recorded). Some clones in this sample may be carry-over from other donors' samples. The V gene is TRBV2, the J gene TRBJ2-6; TRBD2 might be the D (6 bases). The CDR3 is CASTLLDSSGSPGANVLTF. In DNA form, the CDR3 reads TGTGCCAGCACGCTCCTCGACAGCTCCGGGAGTCCTGGGGCCAACGTCCTGACTTTC.